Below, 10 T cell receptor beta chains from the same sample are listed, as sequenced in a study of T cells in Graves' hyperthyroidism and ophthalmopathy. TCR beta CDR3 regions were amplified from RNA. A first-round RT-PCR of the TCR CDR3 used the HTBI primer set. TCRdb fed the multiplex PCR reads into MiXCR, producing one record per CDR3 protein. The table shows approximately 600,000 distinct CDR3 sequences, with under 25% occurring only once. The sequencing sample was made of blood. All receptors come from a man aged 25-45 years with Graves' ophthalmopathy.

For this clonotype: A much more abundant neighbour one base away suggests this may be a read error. The CDR3: CAGRVQGTYEQYF. The CDR3 coding sequence is TGTGCCGGCAGGGTACAGGGTACCTACGAGCAGTACTTC. The chain has TRBV6-2 or TRBV6-3 and TRBJ2-7, with a weak D call TRBD1 (6 bases). Germline CDR1 and CDR2: MNHEY and SVGEGT. The CDR3 is 13 residues long.

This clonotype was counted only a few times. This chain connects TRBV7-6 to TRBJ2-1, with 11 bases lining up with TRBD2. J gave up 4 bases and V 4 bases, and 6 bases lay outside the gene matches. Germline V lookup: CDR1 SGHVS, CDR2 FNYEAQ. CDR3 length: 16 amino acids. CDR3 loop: CASSYSGRARYNEQFF. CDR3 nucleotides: TGTGCCAGCAGCTATAGCGGGAGGGCGCGTTACAATGAGCAGTTCTTC.

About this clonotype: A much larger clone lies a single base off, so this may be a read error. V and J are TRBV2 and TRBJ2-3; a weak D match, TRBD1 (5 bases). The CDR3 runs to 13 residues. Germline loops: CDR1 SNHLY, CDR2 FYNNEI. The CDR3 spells CAGSEKGADTQYF. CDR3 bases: TGTGCCGGCAGTGAGAAAGGGGCGGATACGCAGTATTTT. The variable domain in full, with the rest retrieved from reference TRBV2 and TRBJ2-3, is EPEVTQTPSHQVTQMGQEVILRCVPISNHLYFYWYRQILGQKVEFLVSFYNNEISEKSEIFDDQFSVERPDGSNFTLKIRSTKLEDSAMYFCAGSEKGADTQYFGPGTRLTVL.

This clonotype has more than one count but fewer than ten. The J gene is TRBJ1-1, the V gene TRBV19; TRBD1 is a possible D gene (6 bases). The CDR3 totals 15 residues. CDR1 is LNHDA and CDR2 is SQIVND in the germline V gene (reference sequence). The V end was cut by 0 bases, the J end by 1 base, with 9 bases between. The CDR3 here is CASSIEGQRNTEAFF. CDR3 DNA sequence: TGTGCCAGTAGTATAGAAGGACAGCGGAACACTGAAGCTTTCTTT.

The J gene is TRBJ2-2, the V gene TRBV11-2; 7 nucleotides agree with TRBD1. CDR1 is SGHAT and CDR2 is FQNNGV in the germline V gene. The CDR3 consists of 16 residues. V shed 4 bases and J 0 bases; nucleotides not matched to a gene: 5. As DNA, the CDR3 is TGTGCCAGCAGCTCGGGACAGTTATCGAACACCGGGGAGCTGTTTTTT. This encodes CASSSGQLSNTGELFF. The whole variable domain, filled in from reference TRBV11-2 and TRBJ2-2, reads EAGVAQSPRYKIIEKRQSVAFWCNPISGHATLYWYQQILGQGPKLLIQFQNNGVVDDSQLPKDRFSAERLKGVDSTLKIQPAKLEDSAVYLCASSSGQLSNTGELFFGEGSRLTVL.

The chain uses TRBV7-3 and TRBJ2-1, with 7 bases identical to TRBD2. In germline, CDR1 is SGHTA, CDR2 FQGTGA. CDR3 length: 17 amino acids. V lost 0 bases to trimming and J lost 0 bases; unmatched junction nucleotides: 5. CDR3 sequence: CASSLTMGGSSYNEQFF. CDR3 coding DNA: TGTGCCAGCAGCTTAACCATGGGCGGGAGCTCCTACAATGAGCAGTTCTTC.

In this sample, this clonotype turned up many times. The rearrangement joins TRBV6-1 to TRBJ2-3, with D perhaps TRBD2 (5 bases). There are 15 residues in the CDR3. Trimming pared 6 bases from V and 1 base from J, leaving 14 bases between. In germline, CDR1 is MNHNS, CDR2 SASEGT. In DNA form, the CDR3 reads TGTGCCAGCAGCTCCCTGGTGGGAGGCACAGATACGCAGTATTTT. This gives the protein CASSSLVGGTDTQYF.

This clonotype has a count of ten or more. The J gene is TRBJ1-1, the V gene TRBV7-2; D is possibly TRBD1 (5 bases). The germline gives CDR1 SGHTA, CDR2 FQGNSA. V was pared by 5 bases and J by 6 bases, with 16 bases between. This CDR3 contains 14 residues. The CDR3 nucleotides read TGTGCCAGCAGCCACGCATGGGACTTAGCTGAAGCTTTCTTT. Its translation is CASSHAWDLAEAFF.

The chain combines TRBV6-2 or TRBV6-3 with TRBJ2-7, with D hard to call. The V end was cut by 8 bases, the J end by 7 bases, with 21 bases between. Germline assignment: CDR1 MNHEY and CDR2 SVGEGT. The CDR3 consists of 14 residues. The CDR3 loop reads CASLSRASLREQYF. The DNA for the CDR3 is TGTGCCAGCCTCAGCAGAGCCTCCCTGAGGGAGCAGTACTTC.

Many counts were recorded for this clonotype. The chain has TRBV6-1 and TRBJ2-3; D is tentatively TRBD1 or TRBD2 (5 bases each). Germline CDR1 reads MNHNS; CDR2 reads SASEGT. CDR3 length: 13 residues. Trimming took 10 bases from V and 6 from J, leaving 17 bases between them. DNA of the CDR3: TGTGCCACCCAGGGTAGGGAGATGGATACGCAGTATTTT. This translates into CATQGREMDTQYF.